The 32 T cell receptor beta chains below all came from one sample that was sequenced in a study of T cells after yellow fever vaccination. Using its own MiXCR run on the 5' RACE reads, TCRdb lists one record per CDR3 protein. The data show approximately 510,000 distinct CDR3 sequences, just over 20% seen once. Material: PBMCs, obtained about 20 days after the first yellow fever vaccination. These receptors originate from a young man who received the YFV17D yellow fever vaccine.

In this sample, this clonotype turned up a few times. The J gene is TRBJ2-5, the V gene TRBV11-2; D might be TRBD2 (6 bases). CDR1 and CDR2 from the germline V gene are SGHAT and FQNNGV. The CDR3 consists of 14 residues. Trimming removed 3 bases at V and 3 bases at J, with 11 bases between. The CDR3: CASSFRAGEETQYF. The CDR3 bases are TGTGCCAGCAGCTTTCGAGCGGGCGAAGAGACCCAGTACTTC.

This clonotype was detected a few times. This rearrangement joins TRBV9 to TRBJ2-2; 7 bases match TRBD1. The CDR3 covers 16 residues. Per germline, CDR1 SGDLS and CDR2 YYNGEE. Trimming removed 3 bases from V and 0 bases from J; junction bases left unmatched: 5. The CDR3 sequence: CASSAKTGSNTGELFF. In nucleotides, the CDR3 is TGTGCCAGCAGCGCCAAGACAGGGTCGAACACCGGGGAGCTGTTTTTT.

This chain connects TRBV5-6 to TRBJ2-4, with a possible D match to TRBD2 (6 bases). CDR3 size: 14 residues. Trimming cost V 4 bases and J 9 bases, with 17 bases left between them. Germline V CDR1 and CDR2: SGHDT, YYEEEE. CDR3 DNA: TGTGCCAGCAGCCCGGAGGGCAGGTTCGGCATTCAGTACTTC. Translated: CASSPEGRFGIQYF.

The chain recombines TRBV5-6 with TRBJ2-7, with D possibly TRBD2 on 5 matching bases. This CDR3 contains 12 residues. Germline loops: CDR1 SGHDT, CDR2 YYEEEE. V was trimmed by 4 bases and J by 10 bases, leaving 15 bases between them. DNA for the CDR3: TGTGCCAGCAGCCCCGGAGGAGCGTCCCAGTACGTC. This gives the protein CASSPGGASQYV.

The CDR3 loop reads CASSSRNRGETQYF. The CDR3 nucleotides are TGTGCCAGCAGCTCACGCAATAGGGGAGAGACCCAGTACTTC. The chain recombines TRBV7-3 with TRBJ2-5; D is possibly TRBD1 (5 bases). The CDR3 runs 14 residues. The V gene's germline CDR1 is SGHTA and CDR2 FQGTGA. V was pared by 4 bases and J by 4 bases, with 13 bases between.

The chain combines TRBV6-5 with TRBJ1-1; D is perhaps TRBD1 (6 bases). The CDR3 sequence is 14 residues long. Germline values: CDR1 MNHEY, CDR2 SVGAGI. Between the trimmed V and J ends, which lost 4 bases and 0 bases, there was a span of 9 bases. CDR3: CASSSRQVNTEAFF. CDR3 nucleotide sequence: TGTGCCAGCAGTTCCCGACAGGTGAACACTGAAGCTTTCTTT.

CDR3 in amino acids: CSARDLERGTYNEQFF. The CDR3 nucleotides are TGCAGTGCTAGAGATTTGGAGCGGGGGACCTACAATGAGCAGTTCTTC. The chain has TRBV20-1 and TRBJ2-1; TRBD2 agrees at 8 bases. V lost 0 bases and J lost 2; bases outside the gene matches: 6. CDR1 is DFQATT and CDR2 is SNEGSKA in the germline V gene (reference sequence). This CDR3 comprises 16 residues.

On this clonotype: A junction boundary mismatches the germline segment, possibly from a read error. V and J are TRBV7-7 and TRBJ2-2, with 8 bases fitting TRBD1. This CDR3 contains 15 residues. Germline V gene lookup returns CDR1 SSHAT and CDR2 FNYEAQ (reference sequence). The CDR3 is CASSEGQVNTGELFF. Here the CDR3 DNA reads TGTGCTAGCAGCGAGGGACAGGTCAACACCGGGGAGCTGTTTTTT.

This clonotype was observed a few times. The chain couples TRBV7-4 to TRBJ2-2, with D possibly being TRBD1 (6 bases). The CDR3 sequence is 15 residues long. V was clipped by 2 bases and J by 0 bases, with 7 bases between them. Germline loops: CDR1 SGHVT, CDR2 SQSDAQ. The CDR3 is CASSLRQANTGELFF. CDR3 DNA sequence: TGTGCCAGCAGCTTACGACAGGCGAACACCGGGGAGCTGTTTTTT.

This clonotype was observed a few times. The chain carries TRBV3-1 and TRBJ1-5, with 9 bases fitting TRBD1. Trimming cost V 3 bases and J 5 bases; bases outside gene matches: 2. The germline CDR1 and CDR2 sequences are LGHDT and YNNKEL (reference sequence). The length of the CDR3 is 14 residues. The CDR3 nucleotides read TGTGCCAGCAGCCATAGGACAGGGGATCAGCCCCAGCATTTT. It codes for CASSHRTGDQPQHF.

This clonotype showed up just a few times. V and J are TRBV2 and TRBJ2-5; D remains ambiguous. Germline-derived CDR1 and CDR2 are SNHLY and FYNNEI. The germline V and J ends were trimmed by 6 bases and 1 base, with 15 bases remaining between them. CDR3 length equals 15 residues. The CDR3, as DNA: TGTGCCAGCAGGCTACTTAAGGGCGGCCAAGAGACCCAGTACTTC. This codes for CASRLLKGGQETQYF.

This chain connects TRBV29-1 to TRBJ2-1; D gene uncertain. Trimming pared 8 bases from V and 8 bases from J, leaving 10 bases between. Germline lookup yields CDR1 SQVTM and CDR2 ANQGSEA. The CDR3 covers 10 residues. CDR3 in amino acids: CSHGSDEQFF. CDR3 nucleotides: TGCAGCCACGGGTCGGATGAGCAGTTCTTC.

The CDR3 is CASSSPTSGGINTQYF. The DNA of the CDR3 is TGTGCCAGCAGCTCACCGACTAGCGGGGGGATAAATACGCAGTATTTT. The rearrangement joins TRBV7-2 to TRBJ2-3, with 13 nucleotides matching TRBD2. Germline lookup yields CDR1 SGHTA and CDR2 FQGNSA. Losses at the gene ends were 4 bases for V and 7 bases for J; bases not matched to a gene: 8. There are 16 residues in the CDR3.

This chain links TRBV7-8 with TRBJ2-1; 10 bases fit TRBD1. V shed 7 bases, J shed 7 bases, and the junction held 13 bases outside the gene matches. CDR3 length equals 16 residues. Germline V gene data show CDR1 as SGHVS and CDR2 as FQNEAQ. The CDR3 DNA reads TGTGCCAGCACCAGCCCCGGGACAGGGGCGCAGAATGAGCAGTTCTTC. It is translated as CASTSPGTGAQNEQFF.

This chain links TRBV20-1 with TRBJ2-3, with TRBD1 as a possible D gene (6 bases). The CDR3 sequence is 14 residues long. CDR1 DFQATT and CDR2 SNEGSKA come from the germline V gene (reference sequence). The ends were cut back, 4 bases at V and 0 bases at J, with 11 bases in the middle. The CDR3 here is CSAKRQVSTDTQYF. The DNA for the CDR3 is TGCAGTGCTAAGAGACAGGTTAGCACAGATACGCAGTATTTT.

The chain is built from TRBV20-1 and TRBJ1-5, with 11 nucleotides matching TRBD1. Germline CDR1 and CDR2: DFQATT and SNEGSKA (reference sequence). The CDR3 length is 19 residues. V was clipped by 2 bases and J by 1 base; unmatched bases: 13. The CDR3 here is CSARKTGQGASISNQPQHF. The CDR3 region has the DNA TGCAGTGCTAGAAAAACTGGACAGGGGGCGAGTATAAGCAATCAGCCCCAGCATTTT.

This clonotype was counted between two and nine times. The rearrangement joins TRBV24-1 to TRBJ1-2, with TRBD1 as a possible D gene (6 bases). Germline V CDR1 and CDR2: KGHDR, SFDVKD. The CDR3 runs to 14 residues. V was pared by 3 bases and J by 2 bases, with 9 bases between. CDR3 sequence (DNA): TGTGCCACCAGTGATGCCCAGGGGAACTATGGCTACACCTTC. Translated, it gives CATSDAQGNYGYTF.

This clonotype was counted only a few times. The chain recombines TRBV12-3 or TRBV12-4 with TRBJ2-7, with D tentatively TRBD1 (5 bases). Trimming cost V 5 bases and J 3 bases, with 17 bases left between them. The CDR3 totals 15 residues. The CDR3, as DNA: TGTGCCAGCAGTCCTACTGACAGCAGAGTCTACGAGCAGTACGTC. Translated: CASSPTDSRVYEQYV.

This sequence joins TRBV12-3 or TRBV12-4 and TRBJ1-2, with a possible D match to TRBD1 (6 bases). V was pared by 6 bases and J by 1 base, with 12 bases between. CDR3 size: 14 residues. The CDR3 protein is CASSGQPSNYGYTF. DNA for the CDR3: TGTGCCAGCAGCGGACAGCCAAGTAACTATGGCTACACCTTC.

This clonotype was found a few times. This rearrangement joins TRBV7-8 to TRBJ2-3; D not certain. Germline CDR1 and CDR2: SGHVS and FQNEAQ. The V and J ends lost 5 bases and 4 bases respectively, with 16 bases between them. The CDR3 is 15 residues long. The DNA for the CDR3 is TGTGCCAGCAGCCCATACCCCCCTCGTGCAGATACGCAGTATTTT. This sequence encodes CASSPYPPRADTQYF.

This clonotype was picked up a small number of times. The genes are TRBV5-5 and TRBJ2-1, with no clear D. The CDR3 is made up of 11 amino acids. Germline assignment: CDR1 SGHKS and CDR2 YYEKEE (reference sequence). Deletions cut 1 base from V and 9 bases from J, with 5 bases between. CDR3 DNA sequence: TGTGCCAGCAGCTTGTTTGTTGAGCAGTTCTTC. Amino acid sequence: CASSLFVEQFF.

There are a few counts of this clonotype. The CDR3 DNA reads TGTGCCAGCAGGCAACAGGGCGCGGGAAATGAGCAGTTCTTC. It codes for CASRQQGAGNEQFF. V is TRBV7-2 and J is TRBJ2-1, with D perhaps given as TRBD1 or TRBD2 (6 bases each). The CDR3 length is 14 residues. Trimming pared 6 bases from V and 7 bases from J, leaving 16 bases between. CDR1 and CDR2 (germline): SGHTA, FQGNSA.

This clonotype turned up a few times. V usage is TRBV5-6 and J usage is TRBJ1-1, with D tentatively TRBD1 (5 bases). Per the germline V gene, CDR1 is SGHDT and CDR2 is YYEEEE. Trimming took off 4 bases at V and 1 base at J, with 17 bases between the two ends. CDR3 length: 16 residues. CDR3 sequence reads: CASSVRSYTGNTEAFF. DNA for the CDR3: TGTGCCAGCAGCGTGAGGTCCTACACAGGGAACACTGAAGCTTTCTTT.

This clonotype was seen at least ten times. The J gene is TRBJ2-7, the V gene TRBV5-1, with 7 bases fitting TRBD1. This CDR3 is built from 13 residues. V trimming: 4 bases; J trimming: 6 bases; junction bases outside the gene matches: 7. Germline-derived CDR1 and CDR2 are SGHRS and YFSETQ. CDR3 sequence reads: CASSIQGSPEQYF. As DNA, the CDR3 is TGCGCCAGCAGCATACAGGGGAGTCCCGAGCAGTACTTC.

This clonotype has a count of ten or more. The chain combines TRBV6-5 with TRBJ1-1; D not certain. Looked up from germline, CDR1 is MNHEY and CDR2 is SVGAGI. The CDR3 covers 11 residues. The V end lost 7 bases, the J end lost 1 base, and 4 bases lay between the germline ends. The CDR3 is CASTANTEAFF. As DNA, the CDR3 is TGTGCCAGCACAGCGAACACTGAAGCTTTCTTT.

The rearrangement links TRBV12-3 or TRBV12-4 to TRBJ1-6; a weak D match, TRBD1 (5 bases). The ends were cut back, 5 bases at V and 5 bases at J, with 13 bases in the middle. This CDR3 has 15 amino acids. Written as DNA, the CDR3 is TGTGCCAGCAGTCCGGGACGGTTGCATAATTCACCCCTCCACTTT. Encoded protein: CASSPGRLHNSPLHF.

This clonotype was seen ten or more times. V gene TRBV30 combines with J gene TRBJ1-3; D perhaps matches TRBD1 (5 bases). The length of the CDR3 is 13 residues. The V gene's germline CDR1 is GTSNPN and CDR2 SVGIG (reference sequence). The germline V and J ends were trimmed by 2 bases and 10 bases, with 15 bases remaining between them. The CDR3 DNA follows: TGTGCCTGGAGTTTTGGGACGGCGGTGACCATATATTTT. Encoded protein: CAWSFGTAVTIYF.

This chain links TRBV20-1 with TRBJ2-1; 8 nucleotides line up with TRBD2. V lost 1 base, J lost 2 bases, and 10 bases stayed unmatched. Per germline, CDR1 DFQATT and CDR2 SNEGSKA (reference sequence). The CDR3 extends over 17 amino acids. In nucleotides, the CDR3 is TGCAGTGCTAGAGTCTTACGGGGGGGGTTCACCTACAATGAGCAGTTCTTC. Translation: CSARVLRGGFTYNEQFF.

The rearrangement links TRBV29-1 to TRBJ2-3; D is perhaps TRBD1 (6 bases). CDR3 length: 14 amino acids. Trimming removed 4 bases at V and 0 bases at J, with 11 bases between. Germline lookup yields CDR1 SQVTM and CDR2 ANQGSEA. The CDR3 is CSVVAGESTDTQYF. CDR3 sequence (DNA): TGCAGCGTTGTGGCAGGGGAAAGCACAGATACGCAGTATTTT.

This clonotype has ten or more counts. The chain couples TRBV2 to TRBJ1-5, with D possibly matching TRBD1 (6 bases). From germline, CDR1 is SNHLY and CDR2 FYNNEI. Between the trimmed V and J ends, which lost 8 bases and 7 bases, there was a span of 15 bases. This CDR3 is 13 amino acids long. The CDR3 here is CASLYRAGQPQHF. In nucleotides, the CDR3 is TGTGCCAGCCTTTACAGGGCGGGCCAGCCCCAGCATTTT.

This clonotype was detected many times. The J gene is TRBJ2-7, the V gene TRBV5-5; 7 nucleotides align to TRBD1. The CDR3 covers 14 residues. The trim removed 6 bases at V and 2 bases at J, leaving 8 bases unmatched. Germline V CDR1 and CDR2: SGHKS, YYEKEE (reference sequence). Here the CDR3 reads CASTFVDRPYEQYF. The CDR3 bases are TGTGCCAGCACATTTGTGGACAGGCCCTACGAGCAGTACTTC.

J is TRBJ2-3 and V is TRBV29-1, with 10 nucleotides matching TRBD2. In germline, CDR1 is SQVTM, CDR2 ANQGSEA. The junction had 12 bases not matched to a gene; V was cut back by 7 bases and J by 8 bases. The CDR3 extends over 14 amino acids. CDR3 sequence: CSARDSGGATTQYF. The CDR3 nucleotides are TGCAGCGCCCGCGACAGCGGGGGGGCTACTACGCAGTATTTT.